This T cell receptor beta chain was obtained from a study of cytomegalovirus exposure and HLA in healthy donors. Note on this clone: Its antigen is unknown.

60 Vbeta and 13 Jbeta primers were used in PCR. The data were produced by immunoSEQ multiplex PCR, yet TCRdb's version contains in-frame clones alone and is incomplete. The repertoire holds 150,000 to 200,000 clones, with roughly 79% as singletons. Study-wide points: A missense variant in DCLRE1C was later tied to TCR beta V- and J-gene trimming.

CDR3 length: 13 amino acids. Trimming took 3 bases from V and 1 from J, leaving 6 bases between them. Germline CDR1 SNHLY, CDR2 FYNNEI. The J gene is TRBJ1-1, the V gene TRBV2; the D is unclear. Material: PBMCs. This receptor was identified in a woman aged 50 to 60 in good health and CMV-seropositive. CDR3 loop: CASSEERNTEAFF. CDR3 nucleotide sequence: TGTGCCAGCAGTGAGGAGAGGAACACTGAAGCTTTCTTT.